Sequencing of this T cell receptor (beta chain) was carried out in a study of blood T cell repertoires in COVID-19. Study-wide background: Sites across the United States, Italy and Spain contributed samples from acute and convalescent COVID-19. The cDNA or gDNA used as material had been derived from T cells, B-cell-depleted T cells, or PBMCs.

Participants were placed into cohorts based on the clinical history they reported. This clone was seen a few times. Between the trimmed V and J ends, which lost 3 bases and 5 bases, there was a span of 11 bases. The CDR3 is 15 amino acids. Germline CDR1 LNHDA, CDR2 SQIVND (reference sequence). Per the authors' pipeline: Nucleated cell counts were estimated from reference gene primer amplification. Some clones are missing from TCRdb's copy, which holds only in-frame ones; the method was immunoSEQ multiplex PCR. V, J and clone size reflect that table, while D and trimming were determined from the DNA. Of around 170,000 clones listed, about 90% are singletons.

The sample was PBMCs or T cells enriched from blood (not recorded which). The sequence was collected from a woman between 50 and 59 years old who had recovered from COVID-19. This rearrangement joins TRBV19 to TRBJ1-6, with D unclear. This chain's CDR3 is CASSIGGSNNSPLHF. The CDR3 coding sequence is TGTGCCAGTAGTATCGGAGGTAGTAATAATTCACCCCTCCACTTT.